What follows are 21 T cell receptor beta chains derived from one specimen sequenced in a study of graft-versus-host responses after intestinal transplantation. Their specific antigens are unknown. The protocol was immunoSEQ multiplex PCR, while the TCRdb copy is restricted to in-frame clones and leaves out a portion. The sample carries some 120,000 clones, around 90% recorded once. The source was unstimulated CD4+ T cells sorted from spleen or lymph node cells, collected before intestinal transplant. The origin of the receptors is a human donor who received an intestinal transplant.

This clone appeared once. This sequence joins TRBV5-1 and TRBJ2-5; D is unresolved. Germline V gene data show CDR1 as SGHRS and CDR2 as YFSETQ. The V gene lost 1 base and the J gene lost 5 bases, with 9 bases spanning the gap. This CDR3 spans 13 amino acids. CDR3 bases: TGCGCCAGCAGCTTGAAGGTGGCGGAGACCCAGTACTTC. It specifies CASSLKVAETQYF.

The genes are TRBV5-4 and TRBJ1-3; TRBD1 matches at 9 bases. Germline V gene sequence: CDR1 SGHNT, CDR2 YYREEE (reference sequence). V trimming: 2 bases; J trimming: 0 bases; junction bases outside the gene matches: 3. The CDR3 consists of 16 residues. CDR3 loop: CASSLSTGGSGNTIYF. CDR3 nucleotide sequence: TGTGCCAGCAGCTTATCGACAGGGGGCTCTGGAAACACCATATATTTT.

In this sample, this clone turned up once. The chain joins TRBV25-1 to TRBJ2-7; TRBD2 matches at 8 bases. The CDR3 contains 15 residues. V gave up 6 bases and J gave up 1 base; unmatched junction bases: 8. Germline V gives CDR1 MGHDK, CDR2 SYGVNS. The CDR3 DNA reads TGTGCCAGCAGCAAAGCGGGGGACTTTTCCTACGAGCAGTACTTC. Protein product: CASSKAGDFSYEQYF.

The chain uses TRBV4-2 and TRBJ2-3, with a possible D match to TRBD2 (6 bases). V gave up 0 bases and J gave up 4 bases, with 14 bases separating them. CDR1 and CDR2 from the germline V gene are LGHNA and YNFKEQ. The CDR3 spans 16 residues. CDR3: CASSQEWWASADTQYF. CDR3 sequence (DNA): TGTGCCAGCAGCCAAGAGTGGTGGGCTAGCGCAGATACGCAGTATTTT.

The V and J genes are TRBV5-1 and TRBJ1-3, with D possibly TRBD1 on 6 matching bases. The V gene lost 2 bases and the J gene lost 2 bases, with 8 bases spanning the gap. Germline CDR1 and CDR2: SGHRS and YFSETQ. CDR3 size: 14 residues. The CDR3 DNA sequence: TGCGCCAGCAGCTTAGGGGGAGCTGGAAACACCATATATTTT. Amino acid sequence: CASSLGGAGNTIYF.

The J gene is TRBJ2-3, the V gene TRBV4-2; 7 bases line up with TRBD1. Germline V gene data show CDR1 as LGHNA and CDR2 as YNFKEQ. Trimming at V came to 4 bases and at J to 4 bases, leaving 17 bases not matched to a gene. The CDR3 extends over 18 amino acids. CDR3 nucleotides: TGTGCCAGCAGCCTTCTACCCCAAGTAGGGGGCCAAGCAGATACGCAGTATTTT. This gives the protein CASSLLPQVGGQADTQYF.

This chain links TRBV30 with TRBJ1-1, with D unresolved. V lost 4 bases, J lost 1 base, and 10 bases lay in between. Germline assignment: CDR1 GTSNPN and CDR2 SVGIG (reference sequence). This CDR3 is 13 amino acids long. The CDR3, as DNA: TGTGCCTGGACGTGGCAGGCGAACACTGAAGCTTTCTTT. Translated: CAWTWQANTEAFF.

This clone was counted a few times. V gene TRBV18 combines with J gene TRBJ2-7; D is unclear. Germline V gene data show CDR1 as KGHSH and CDR2 as LQKENI. The CDR3 runs 15 residues. The V and J ends lost 6 bases and 0 bases respectively, with 15 bases between them. The CDR3 protein is CASSSTVSFSYEQYF. The DNA for the CDR3 is TGTGCCAGCTCTTCGACGGTCAGTTTCTCCTACGAGCAGTACTTC. Supplemented by reference TRBV18 and TRBJ2-7, the full variable domain reads NAGVMQNPRHLVRRRGQEARLRCSPMKGHSHVYWYRQLPEEGLKFMVYLQKENIIDESGMPKERFSAEFPKEGPSILRIQQVVRGDSAAYFCASSSTVSFSYEQYFGPGTRLTVT.

J is TRBJ2-3 and V is TRBV1; the table's D call, TRBD2, was not checked against the DNA. TRBV1 has pseudogene status. CDR3 length: 17 amino acids. The CDR3 nucleotides are TGCACCAGCAGCCAAGATCGTCCGGGGGGGTGCACAGATACGCAGTATTTT. Protein product: CTSSQDRPGGCTDTQYF.

The rearrangement joins TRBV2 to TRBJ2-2, with D unclear. The germline V gene has CDR1 SNHLY and CDR2 FYNNEI. The V end was cut by 6 bases, the J end by 8 bases, with 13 bases between. The CDR3 loop spans 13 amino acids. The DNA for the CDR3 is TGTGCCAGCAGCCGACGCTCGGCTGGGGAGCTGTTTTTT. This translates into CASSRRSAGELFF. Full variable domain (remainder filled in from reference TRBV2 and TRBJ2-2): EPEVTQTPSHQVTQMGQEVILRCVPISNHLYFYWYRQILGQKVEFLVSFYNNEISEKSEIFDDQFSVERPDGSNFTLKIRSTKLEDSAMYFCASSRRSAGELFFGEGSRLTVL.

The rearrangement uses TRBV6-5 and TRBJ2-3; possibly TRBD1 for D (5 bases). This CDR3 spans 14 amino acids. The germline V and J ends were trimmed by 2 bases and 5 bases, with 11 bases remaining between them. Germline V gene lookup returns CDR1 MNHEY and CDR2 SVGAGI. CDR3 in amino acids: CASSYGQGVDTQYF. For the CDR3, the DNA is TGTGCCAGCAGTTACGGTCAGGGTGTAGATACGCAGTATTTT.

The rearrangement uses TRBV6-1 and TRBJ2-2; D may be TRBD1 (6 bases). Germline V gene lookup returns CDR1 MNHNS and CDR2 SASEGT. This CDR3 is 13 amino acids long. Trimming left V 7 bases short and J 7 bases short, with 13 bases between. This chain's CDR3 is CASKTGGIGELFF. The CDR3 nucleotides are TGTGCCAGCAAGACAGGTGGGATCGGGGAGCTGTTTTTT.

V gene TRBV11-3 combines with J gene TRBJ2-1, with 9 bases that match TRBD1. The CDR3 is 16 amino acids. Germline V lookup: CDR1 SGHNT, CDR2 YENEEA. V lost 4 bases to trimming and J lost 1 base; unmatched junction nucleotides: 5. The DNA of the CDR3 is TGTGCCAGCAGCTCAGGGGGACAGGGATCCTACAATGAGCAGTTCTTC. Encoded protein: CASSSGGQGSYNEQFF. Full variable domain (missing parts from reference TRBV11-3 and TRBJ2-1): EAGVVQSPRYKIIEKKQPVAFWCNPISGHNTLYWYLQNLGQGPELLIRYENEEAVDDSQLPKDRFSAERLKGVDSTLKIQPAELGDSAVYLCASSSGGQGSYNEQFFGPGTRLTVL.

J is TRBJ1-2 and V is TRBV10-3; D is uncertain. This CDR3 region has 17 residues. CDR1 ENHRY and CDR2 SYGVKD come from the germline V gene. Trimming cost V 3 bases and J 7 bases, with 24 bases left between them. CDR3: CAISELTGFRLFGGYTF. The DNA of the CDR3 is TGTGCCATCAGTGAATTGACGGGGTTTCGATTGTTTGGTGGCTACACCTTC.

This chain uses TRBV6-1 with TRBJ2-7; TRBD1 aligns across 10 bases. The CDR3 has 14 amino acids. The ends lost 3 bases at V and 7 bases at J; junction bases unmatched: 6. CDR1 and CDR2 (germline): MNHNS, SASEGT. The CDR3 bases are TGTGCCAGCAGTGAGCGCGGACAGGGGGGGGAGCAGTACTTC. Translated, it gives CASSERGQGGEQYF.

The CDR3 reads CASSQRQGISGGELFF. CDR3 DNA sequence: TGTGCCAGCAGCCAAAGACAGGGGATCAGTGGCGGGGAGCTGTTTTTT. The chain couples TRBV4-2 to TRBJ2-2; 8 nucleotides agree with TRBD1. In germline, CDR1 is LGHNA, CDR2 YNFKEQ. The CDR3 has 16 residues. The J segment lost 7 bases and the V segment lost 2 bases, leaving 9 bases of the junction unmatched.

The chain couples TRBV6-5 to TRBJ1-5, with D possibly TRBD1 on 5 matching bases. Looked up from germline, CDR1 is MNHEY and CDR2 is SVGAGI. Trimming took off 9 bases at V and 6 bases at J, with 15 bases between the two ends. CDR3 size: 13 residues. This chain's CDR3 is CASKSRGSQPQHF. The CDR3 DNA sequence: TGTGCCAGTAAATCGAGGGGAAGTCAGCCCCAGCATTTT.

V and J are TRBV4-1 and TRBJ2-4; D assignment may be TRBD1 or TRBD2 (5 bases each). The CDR3 covers 18 residues. Germline V gives CDR1 MGHRA, CDR2 YSYEKL. The V end was cut by 0 bases, the J end by 1 base, with 16 bases between. The CDR3 sequence: CASSQEGRGTQAKNIQYF. CDR3 DNA sequence: TGCGCCAGCAGCCAAGAAGGCCGAGGGACGCAGGCCAAAAACATTCAGTACTTC.

The V gene is TRBV4-1, the J gene TRBJ2-2; maybe TRBD1 (7 bases). V was trimmed by 2 bases and J by 5 bases, leaving 18 bases between them. The CDR3 length is 17 residues. From germline, CDR1 is MGHRA and CDR2 YSYEKL. CDR3 coding DNA: TGCGCCAGCAGCCAACCTCTGGCAGGGGGGCGGACCGGGGAGCTGTTTTTT. Translation: CASSQPLAGGRTGELFF.

This chain uses TRBV11-2 with TRBJ2-3, with 9 bases identical to TRBD2. CDR1 is SGHAT and CDR2 is FQNNGV in the germline V gene. This CDR3 is built from 17 residues. J lost 1 base, V lost 0 bases, and 5 bases had no gene match. This CDR3 is CASSLEWWTSGTDTQYF. The CDR3 coding sequence is TGTGCCAGCAGCTTAGAATGGTGGACTAGCGGCACAGATACGCAGTATTTT.

The rearrangement joins TRBV5-1 to TRBJ1-2, with D possibly TRBD1 on 5 matching bases. The CDR3 sequence is 12 residues long. V shed 4 bases and J shed 7 bases, with 11 bases lying between them. CDR1 is SGHRS, CDR2 YFSETQ, per germline. CDR3 sequence reads: CASSRGSVGYTF. The CDR3, as DNA: TGCGCCAGCAGCCGGGGGTCAGTTGGCTACACCTTC.